Detailed here is one T cell receptor (beta chain). This CDR3 is 15 amino acids long. Trimming cost V 4 bases and J 7 bases, with 17 bases left between them. Germline V gene sequence: CDR1 SGHDN, CDR2 FVKESK. This specimen belongs to a study of early T cells in non-severe SARS-CoV-2 infection. Background on the study: Sequencing of unsorted whole blood was done on bulk RNA, leaving chains unpaired.

TCRdb re-called the 5' RACE reads through MiXCR, storing one row per CDR3 protein. The table includes approximately 70,000 distinct CDR3 sequences, roughly 4.9% detected once. This sample comprised whole blood, obtained at baseline. The source is an adult who was a healthcare worker with PCR-confirmed SARS-CoV-2 infection or an uninfected control (not recorded which). The donor label of this sample is uncertain. V usage is TRBV14 and J usage is TRBJ2-1, with D possibly TRBD2 on 6 matching bases. CDR3 sequence: CASSPLSGLGNEQFF. For the CDR3, the DNA is TGTGCCAGCAGCCCCCTCAGCGGGTTGGGGAATGAGCAGTTCTTC.